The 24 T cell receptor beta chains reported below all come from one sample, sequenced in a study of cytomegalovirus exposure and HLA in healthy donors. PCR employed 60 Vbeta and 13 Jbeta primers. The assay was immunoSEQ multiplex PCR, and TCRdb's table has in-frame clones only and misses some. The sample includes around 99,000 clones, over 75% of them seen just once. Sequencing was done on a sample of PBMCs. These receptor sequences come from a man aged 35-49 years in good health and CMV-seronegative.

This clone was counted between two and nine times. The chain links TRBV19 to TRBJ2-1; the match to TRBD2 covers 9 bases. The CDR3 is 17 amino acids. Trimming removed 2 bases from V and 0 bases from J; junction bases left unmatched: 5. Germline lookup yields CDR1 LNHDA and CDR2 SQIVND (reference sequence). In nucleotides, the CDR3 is TGTGCCAGTAGTATAAGTCTAGCGGGGAGCTCCTACAATGAGCAGTTCTTC. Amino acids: CASSISLAGSSYNEQFF.

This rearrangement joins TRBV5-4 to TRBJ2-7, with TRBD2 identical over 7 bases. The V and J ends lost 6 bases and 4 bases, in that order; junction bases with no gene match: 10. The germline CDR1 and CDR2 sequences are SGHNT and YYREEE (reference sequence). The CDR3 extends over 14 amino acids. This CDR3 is CASTGGGSKYEQYF. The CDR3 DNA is TGTGCCAGCACCGGAGGCGGGAGTAAATACGAGCAGTACTTC.

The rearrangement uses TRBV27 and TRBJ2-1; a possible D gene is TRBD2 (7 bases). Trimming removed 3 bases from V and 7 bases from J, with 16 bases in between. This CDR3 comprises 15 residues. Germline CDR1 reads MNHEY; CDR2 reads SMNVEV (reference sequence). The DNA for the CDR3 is TGTGCCAGCAGTTTTTTCGGGGGGCGAGGAAATGAGCAGTTCTTC. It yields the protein CASSFFGGRGNEQFF.

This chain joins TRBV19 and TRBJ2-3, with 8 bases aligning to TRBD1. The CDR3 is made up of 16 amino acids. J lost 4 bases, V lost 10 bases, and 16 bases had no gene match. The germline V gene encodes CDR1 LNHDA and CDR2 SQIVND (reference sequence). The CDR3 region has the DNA TGTGCCACCCTTGCCCGGACAGGGAGAAGCTCAGATACGCAGTATTTT. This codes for CATLARTGRSSDTQYF.

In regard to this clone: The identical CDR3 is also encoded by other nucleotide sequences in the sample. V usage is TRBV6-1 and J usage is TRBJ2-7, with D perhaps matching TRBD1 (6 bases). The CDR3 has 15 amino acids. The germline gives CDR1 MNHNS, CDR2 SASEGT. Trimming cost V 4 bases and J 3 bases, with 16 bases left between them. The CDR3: CASSARGQSNYEQYF. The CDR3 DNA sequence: TGTGCCAGCAGTGCCCGTGGACAGTCAAACTACGAGCAGTACTTC.

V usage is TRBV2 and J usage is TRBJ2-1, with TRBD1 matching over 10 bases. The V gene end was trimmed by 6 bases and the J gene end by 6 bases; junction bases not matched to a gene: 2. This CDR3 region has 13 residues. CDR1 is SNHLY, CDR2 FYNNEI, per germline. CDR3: CASRGQGPNEQFF. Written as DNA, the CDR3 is TGTGCCAGCAGGGGACAGGGGCCCAATGAGCAGTTCTTC.

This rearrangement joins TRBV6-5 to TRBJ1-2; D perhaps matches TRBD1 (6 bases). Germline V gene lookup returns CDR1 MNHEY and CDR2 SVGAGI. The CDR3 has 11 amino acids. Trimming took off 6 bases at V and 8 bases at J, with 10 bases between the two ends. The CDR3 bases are TGTGCCAGCAGCGACAGGTCCGGCTACACCTTC. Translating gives CASSDRSGYTF.

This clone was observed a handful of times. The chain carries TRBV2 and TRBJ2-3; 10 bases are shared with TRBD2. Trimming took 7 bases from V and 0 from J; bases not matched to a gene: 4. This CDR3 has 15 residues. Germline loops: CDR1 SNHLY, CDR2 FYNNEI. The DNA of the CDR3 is TGTGCCAGCACAGGACTAGCGGAAAGCACAGATACGCAGTATTTT. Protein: CASTGLAESTDTQYF. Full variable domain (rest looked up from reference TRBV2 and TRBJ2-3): EPEVTQTPSHQVTQMGQEVILRCVPISNHLYFYWYRQILGQKVEFLVSFYNNEISEKSEIFDDQFSVERPDGSNFTLKIRSTKLEDSAMYFCASTGLAESTDTQYFGPGTRLTVL.

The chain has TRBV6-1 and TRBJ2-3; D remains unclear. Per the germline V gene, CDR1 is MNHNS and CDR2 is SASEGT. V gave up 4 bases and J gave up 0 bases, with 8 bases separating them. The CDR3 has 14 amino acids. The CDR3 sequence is CASSARTSTDTQYF. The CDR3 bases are TGTGCCAGCAGTGCCCGCACTAGCACAGATACGCAGTATTTT.

CDR3 DNA: TGTGCCAGCAGTGTGGACAGGCAACGGGGGGGCGCTGAAGCTTTCTTT. It yields the protein CASSVDRQRGGAEAFF. J is TRBJ1-1 and V is TRBV2; TRBD1 aligns across 7 bases. CDR3 size: 16 residues. Germline CDR1 reads SNHLY; CDR2 reads FYNNEI. J lost 6 bases, V lost 4 bases, and 14 bases had no gene match.

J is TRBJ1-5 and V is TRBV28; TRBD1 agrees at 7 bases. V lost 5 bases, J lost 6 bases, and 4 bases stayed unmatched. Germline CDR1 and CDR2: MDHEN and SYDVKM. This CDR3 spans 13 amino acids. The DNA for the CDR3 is TGTGCCAGCAGTGGTGACAGGGTTCAGCCCCAGCATTTT. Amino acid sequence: CASSGDRVQPQHF.

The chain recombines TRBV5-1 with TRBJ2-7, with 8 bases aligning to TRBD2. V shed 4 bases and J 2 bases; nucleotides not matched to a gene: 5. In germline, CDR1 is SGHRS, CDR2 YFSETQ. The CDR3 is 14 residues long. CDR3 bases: TGCGCCAGCAGCCGGGGGGGGGCGGCCTACGAGCAGTACTTC. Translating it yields CASSRGGAAYEQYF.

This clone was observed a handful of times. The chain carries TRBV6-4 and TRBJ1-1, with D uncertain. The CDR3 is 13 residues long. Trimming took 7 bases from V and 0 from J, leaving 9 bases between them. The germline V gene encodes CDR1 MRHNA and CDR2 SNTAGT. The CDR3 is CASNRVLNTEAFF. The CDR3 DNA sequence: TGTGCCAGCAACCGGGTTTTGAACACTGAAGCTTTCTTT.

DNA of the CDR3: TGTGCCAGCAGTGACTCGCGGGAGCCAGATACGCAGTATTTT. Protein product: CASSDSREPDTQYF. The genes are TRBV6-4 and TRBJ2-3; 7 positions agree with TRBD2. Losses at the gene ends were 0 bases for V and 4 bases for J; bases not matched to a gene: 1. The CDR3 has 14 residues. CDR1 and CDR2 (germline): MRHNA, SNTAGT.

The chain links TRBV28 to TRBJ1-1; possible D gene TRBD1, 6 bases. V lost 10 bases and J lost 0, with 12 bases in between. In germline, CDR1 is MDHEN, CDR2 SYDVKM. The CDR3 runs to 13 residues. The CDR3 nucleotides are TGTGCCACTCAAGGACAGATGAACACTGAAGCTTTCTTT. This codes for CATQGQMNTEAFF. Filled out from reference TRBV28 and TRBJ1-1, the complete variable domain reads DVKVTQSSRYLVKRTGEKVFLECVQDMDHENMFWYRQDPGLGLRLIYFSYDVKMKEKGDIPEGYSVSREKKERFSLILESASTNQTSMYLCATQGQMNTEAFFGQGTRLTVV.

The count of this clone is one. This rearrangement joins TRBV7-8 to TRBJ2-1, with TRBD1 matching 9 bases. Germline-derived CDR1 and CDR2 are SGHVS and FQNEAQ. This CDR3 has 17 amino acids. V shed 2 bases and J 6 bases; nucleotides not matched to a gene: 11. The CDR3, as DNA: TGTGCCAGCAGCTTACCGGGACAGGGCTTTTCTCCCAATGAGCAGTTCTTC. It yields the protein CASSLPGQGFSPNEQFF. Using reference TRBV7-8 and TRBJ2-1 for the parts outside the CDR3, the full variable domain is GAGVSQSPRYKVAKRGQDVALRCDPISGHVSLFWYQQALGQGPEFLTYFQNEAQLDKSGLPSDRFFAERPEGSVSTLKIQRTQQEDSAVYLCASSLPGQGFSPNEQFFGPGTRLTVL.

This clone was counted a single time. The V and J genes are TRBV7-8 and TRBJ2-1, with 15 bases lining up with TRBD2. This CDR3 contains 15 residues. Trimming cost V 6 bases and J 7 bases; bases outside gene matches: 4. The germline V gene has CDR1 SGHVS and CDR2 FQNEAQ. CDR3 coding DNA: TGTGCCAGCAGGGCCGGGACTAGCGGGGGGAATGAGCAGTTCTTC. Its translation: CASRAGTSGGNEQFF.

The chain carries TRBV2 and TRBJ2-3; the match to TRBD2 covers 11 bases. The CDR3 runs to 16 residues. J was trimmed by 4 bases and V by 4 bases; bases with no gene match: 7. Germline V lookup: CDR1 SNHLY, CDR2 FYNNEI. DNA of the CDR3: TGTGCCAGCAGTGGAGGGGGACTAGCGGAGGCAGATACGCAGTATTTT. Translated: CASSGGGLAEADTQYF.

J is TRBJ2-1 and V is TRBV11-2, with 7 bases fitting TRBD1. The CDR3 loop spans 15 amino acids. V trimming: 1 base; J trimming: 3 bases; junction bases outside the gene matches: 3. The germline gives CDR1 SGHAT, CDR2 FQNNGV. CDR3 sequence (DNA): TGTGCCAGCAGCTTAGTGGCAGGGGGCTACAATGAGCAGTTCTTC. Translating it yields CASSLVAGGYNEQFF.

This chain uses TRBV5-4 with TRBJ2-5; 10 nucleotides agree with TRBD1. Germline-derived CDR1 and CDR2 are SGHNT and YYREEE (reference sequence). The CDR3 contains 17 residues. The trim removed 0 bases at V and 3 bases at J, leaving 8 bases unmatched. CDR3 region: CASSLGLDRGSEETQYF. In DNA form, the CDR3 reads TGTGCCAGCAGCTTGGGGTTGGACAGGGGGTCGGAAGAGACCCAGTACTTC.

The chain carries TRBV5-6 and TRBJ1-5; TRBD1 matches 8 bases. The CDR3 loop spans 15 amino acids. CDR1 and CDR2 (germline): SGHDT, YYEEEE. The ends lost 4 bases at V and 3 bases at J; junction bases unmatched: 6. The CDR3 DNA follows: TGTGCCAGCAGCGCGATGGGACAGGCCAATCAGCCCCAGCATTTT. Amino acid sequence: CASSAMGQANQPQHF.

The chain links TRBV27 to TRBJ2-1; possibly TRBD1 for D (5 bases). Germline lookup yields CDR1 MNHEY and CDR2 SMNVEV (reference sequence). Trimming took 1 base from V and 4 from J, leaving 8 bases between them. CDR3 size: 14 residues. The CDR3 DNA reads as TGTGCCAGCAGTTTATGGGGCAGGTACAATGAGCAGTTCTTC. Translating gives CASSLWGRYNEQFF.

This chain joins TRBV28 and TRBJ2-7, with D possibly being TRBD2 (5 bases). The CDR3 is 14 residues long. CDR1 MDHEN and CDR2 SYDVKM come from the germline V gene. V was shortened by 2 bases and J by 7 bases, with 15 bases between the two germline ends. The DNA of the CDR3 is TGTGCCAGCAGTTTAGGCAGGCGGCGCGGGGAGCAGTACTTC. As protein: CASSLGRRRGEQYF.

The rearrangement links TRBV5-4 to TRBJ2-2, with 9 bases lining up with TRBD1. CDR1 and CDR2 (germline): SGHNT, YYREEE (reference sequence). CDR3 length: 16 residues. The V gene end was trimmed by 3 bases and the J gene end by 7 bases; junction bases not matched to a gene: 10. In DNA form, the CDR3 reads TGTGCCAGCAGCTCAGCCCGGGACAGGGAAAACGGGGAGCTGTTTTTT. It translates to CASSSARDRENGELFF.